The entry below gives a single T cell receptor beta chain sequence along with its context. Its antigen is currently unknown. The sample comes from a study of cytomegalovirus exposure and HLA in healthy donors. Findings and caveats of the study: A later analysis linked a missense variant in DCLRE1C to the trimming of TCR beta V and J genes.

PCR involved 60 Vbeta and 13 Jbeta primers. Method: immunoSEQ multiplex PCR; TCRdb's copy keeps in-frame clones and lacks some. The sample yields about 140,000 clones, around 80% seen once. This sequence was found in a young man in good health and CMV-seropositive. Sequenced sample: PBMCs.

Here the CDR3 reads CASSAGGTVFLGSTGELFF. The DNA of the CDR3 is TGCGCCAGCAGCGCTGGCGGGACAGTATTTCTCGGAAGCACCGGGGAGCTGTTTTTT. The genes are TRBV5-1 and TRBJ2-2, with D perhaps matching TRBD1 (7 bases). In germline, CDR1 is SGHRS, CDR2 YFSETQ. The CDR3 totals 19 residues. V was pared by 4 bases and J by 4 bases, with 26 bases between.